This TCR beta chain was found in a study of control samples from healthy donors and cancer patients (dated by TCRdb to about 2020). A remark on this clone: This receptor's antigen is unknown. Base qualities are not at hand, and no much larger clone is one base apart.

The CDR3, cysteine through phenylalanine, is 17 amino acids long. The retained sequence is limited to the CDR3, 51 bases, with the frame set at the first base. V is trimmed back by 0 bases and J by 4 bases, and the junction contains 8 bases that no gene match accounts for. CDR1 and CDR2 (SGDLS, YYNGEE) derive from the germline V gene. The library relied on the immunoSEQ multiplex PCR assay. TCRdb re-hosts the immuneACCESS table, in-frame sequences only. Its copies lack some clones; in the studies checked, an unresolved V gene accounts for under half of them, and the cause for the rest is not known. The sample table shows roughly 93,000 clones, and 85% to 90% are seen once. About 10% of the sample lies in the top ten.

Material: PBMCs. This chain is built from TRBV9 and TRBJ1-4; TRBD1 aligns with 8 central bases. The TCR comes from a woman aged 50 to 60 with colorectal cancer. For the CDR3, the sequence is CASSVDPGGGLNEKLFF. The DNA sequence is as follows: TGTGCCAGCAGCGTAGATCCAGGGGGCGGACTTAATGAAAAACTGTTTTTT.